Here is one T cell receptor (beta chain) with its context. Germline V CDR1 and CDR2: SEHNR, FQNEAQ (reference sequence). V was clipped by 5 bases and J by 3 bases, with 16 bases between them. This CDR3 has 15 amino acids. This entry belongs to a study of blood T cell repertoires in COVID-19. The assay was immunoSEQ multiplex PCR, and TCRdb's table has in-frame clones only and misses some. The sample lists around 320,000 clones; approximately 85% were seen once. The receptor's source is a human donor in a cohort sampled during active COVID-19. This rearrangement joins TRBV7-9 to TRBJ1-1, with D possibly TRBD1 on 5 matching bases. Sequenced input: peripheral blood. In nucleotides, the CDR3 is TGTGCCAGCAGCCCACCAGGGCGAGGTGACACTGAAGCTTTCTTT. Translating gives CASSPPGRGDTEAFF.